A single T cell receptor beta chain is shown here with its context. This specimen comes from a study of blood T cell repertoires in COVID-19. Overall study context: Acute and convalescent COVID-19 specimens originated in the United States, Italy and Spain.

This CDR3 is 18 amino acids long. V was clipped by 1 base and J by 1 base; unmatched bases: 12. CDR1 SGHKS and CDR2 YYEKEE come from the germline V gene (reference sequence). Authors' data handling: Amplification of reference gene primers was used by the study to estimate nucleated cell counts. Assay used: immunoSEQ multiplex PCR; TCRdb lists only in-frame clones, some missing. V and J calls and clone size follow that table, whereas D and trimming were derived from the DNA. Among about 20,000 clones, less than 85% were seen once, and the ten largest hold more than 50%. This chain uses TRBV5-5 with TRBJ2-7; TRBD2 aligns across 9 bases. This TCR derives from a man at least 80 years old with acute or convalescent COVID-19. The source material was peripheral blood. CDR3: CASSLKGAGGQQSYEQYF. CDR3 sequence (DNA): TGTGCCAGCAGCTTGAAGGGAGCGGGAGGACAACAATCCTACGAGCAGTACTTC.